The entry that follows covers one T cell receptor beta chain sequence. Antigen unknown. Expressed TCRB transcripts were sequenced because the isolated RNA had all been reverse transcribed beforehand. Assay used: immunoSEQ multiplex PCR; TCRdb lists only in-frame clones, some missing. The repertoire holds over 350,000 clones, with about 15% as singletons. Trimming cost V 6 bases and J 5 bases, with 13 bases left between them. Per germline, CDR1 MDHEN and CDR2 SYDVKM. The CDR3 length is 13 residues. This specimen comes from a study of beta chain features in type 1 diabetes. Study-level points and caveats: Although PCR might favor shorter templates, it would do so equally in patients and controls. VDJ junctions in type 1 diabetes patients carried more deletions and fewer insertions.

V is TRBV28 and J is TRBJ2-5, with D possibly being TRBD1 (6 bases). The TCR sequence derives from a woman between 18 and 29 years old in good health. What was sequenced was naive CD4+ T cells from blood. DNA for the CDR3: TGTGCCAGCAGAGTCGGACAGTATGAGACCCAGTACTTC. Its protein product is CASRVGQYETQYF.